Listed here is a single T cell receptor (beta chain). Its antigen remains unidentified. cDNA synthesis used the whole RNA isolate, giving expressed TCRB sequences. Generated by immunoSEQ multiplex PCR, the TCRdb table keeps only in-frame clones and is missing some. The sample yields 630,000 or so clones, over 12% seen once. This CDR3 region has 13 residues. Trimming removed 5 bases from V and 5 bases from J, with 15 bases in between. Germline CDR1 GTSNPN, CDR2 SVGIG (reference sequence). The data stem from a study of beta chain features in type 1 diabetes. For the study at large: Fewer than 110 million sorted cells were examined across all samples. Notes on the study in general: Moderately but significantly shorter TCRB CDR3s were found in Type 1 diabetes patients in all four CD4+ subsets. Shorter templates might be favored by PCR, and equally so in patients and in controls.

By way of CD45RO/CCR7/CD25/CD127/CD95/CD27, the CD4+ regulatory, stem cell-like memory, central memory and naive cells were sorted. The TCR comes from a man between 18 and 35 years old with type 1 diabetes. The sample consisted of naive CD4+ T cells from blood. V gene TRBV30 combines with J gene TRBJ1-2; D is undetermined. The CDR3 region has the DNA TGTGCCTGGGGCATGGACTTGGGGTATGGCTACACCTTC. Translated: CAWGMDLGYGYTF. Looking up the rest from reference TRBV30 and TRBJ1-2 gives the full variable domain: SQTIHQWPATLVQPVGSPLSLECTVEGTSNPNLYWYRQAAGRGLQLLFYSVGIGQISSEVPQNLSASRPQDRQFILSSKKLLLSDSGFYLCAWGMDLGYGYTFGSGTRLTVV.